This entry features one T cell receptor (beta chain) sequence. The specificity of this receptor is unknown. There are no base qualities to consult, and no much larger clone falls within one base. This sample is part of a study of T cell responses to AZD1222 COVID-19 vaccine (dated by TCRdb to the early 2020s). With respect to the entire study: AZD1222 recipients whose second dose came at about 4 weeks and those whose second dose came at about 12 weeks were combined into one group, since spike-specific TCR depth and breadth did not differ between the two schedules. Trial participants were enrolled by age into 18-55, 56-69 and 70-plus year subgroups, with roughly 160, 29 and 62 TCR-sequenced participants respectively. TCR sequencing covered over 230 trial participants: roughly 200 given two doses of AZD1222 and around 26 given two doses of MenACWY control vaccine.

The sample's time point label, in plain terms: baseline before first vaccination. Vaccinee samples came from UK trials COV001 and COV002, including a single-blind randomized controlled phase 2/3 trial of AZD1222 (ChAdOx1 nCoV-19) in healthy adults. For TCRbeta chain sequencing, PBMC samples from trial participants were taken at day 0 and at day 28 after the second dose. The CDR3 regions of human TCRbeta chains were analyzed by immunosequencing. Concerning the study's data processing: Repertoire TCRs were matched against a reference library of SARS-CoV-2-specific TCRs generated with the MIRA antigen-specificity platform. Breadth was defined as the fraction of unique TCRs that were SARS-CoV-2-associated. Depth was defined as the fraction of total T cells that were SARS-CoV-2-associated. Using the MIRA data, each spike-specific TCR was assigned both to the spike region to which the TCR was reactive and to a CD4 or CD8 class. Log10-transformed breadth and depth values were compared by one-way ANOVA with Sidak's multiple comparisons tests. This immuneACCESS table, as held by TCRdb, lists in-frame sequences with V and J called but not all clones. Of the missing ones, under half trace to an unresolved V gene in checked studies; the others have no known cause. The DNA gave D and trimming, while V, J and clone size come from that table. This sample is represented by around 110,000 clones; 80% to 90% of them were singletons. The ten largest account for approximately 3.3% of the sample.

Overall results and qualifications from the work: After two AZD1222 doses, both the breadth and the depth of spike-specific TCRs were significantly higher than at day 0 and than in MenACWY recipients. Because no day 14 peak-response samples were available, repertoires were characterized only after the peak T cell response. The vaccine-associated CD4 TCRs covered the entire spike protein, and the dominant responses fell in regions 160-218 and 743-854. Participants were mostly white British and included more females than males, and it was suggested by the authors that clonal diversity may have been underestimated. Conclusions about previously exposed vaccinees were limited because only five to seven AZD1222 recipients were SARS-CoV-2 seropositive at baseline. Reportedly, almost half of the unique spike-specific TCRs recognized epitopes lying outside the regions that are mutated in the B.1.351 and B.1.1.7 variants. The 56-69-year group was small, and its depth increase did not reach significance, likely because of low power.

At the junction V is shortened by 0 bases and J by 3 bases, with 13 bases in between. The cysteine opens and the phenylalanine closes a CDR3 of 15 amino acids. Only the CDR3 DNA is retained, 45 bases long and in frame from the first base. According to the germline V gene, CDR1 reads SGHDT and CDR2 reads YYEEEE. The V gene is TRBV5-6 and the J gene is TRBJ2-7; tentative D gene TRBD1, with 6 bases matching. Sequencing was performed on peripheral blood, taken on day 0 of AZD1222 vaccination. This TCR was recovered from an adult in good health. The sequence in DNA is TGTGCCAGCAGCTTGGCGGGACAAAAGGTCTACGAGCAGTACTTC. Translated, this is CASSLAGQKVYEQYF.